This T cell receptor (beta chain) emerged from a study of blood T cell repertoires in COVID-19. Study context: The analysed material was cDNA or gDNA that came from T cells, B-cell-depleted T cells, or PBMCs.

The assay was immunoSEQ multiplex PCR, and TCRdb's table has in-frame clones only and misses some. The sample shows about 320,000 clones, about four fifths of them seen only once. Germline loops: CDR1 SGHDT, CDR2 YYEEEE. J was trimmed by 2 bases and V by 4 bases; bases with no gene match: 4. This CDR3 is built from 14 residues. The sample taken for sequencing was peripheral blood. This sequence was found in a woman between 50 and 59 years old with acute or convalescent COVID-19. V and J are TRBV5-6 and TRBJ1-2; 8 bases are a match to TRBD1. The chain's CDR3 is CASSPTGENYGYTF. CDR3 in DNA: TGTGCCAGCAGCCCGACAGGGGAGAACTATGGCTACACCTTC. The full variable domain, rest sourced from reference TRBV5-6 and TRBJ1-2, is DAGVTQSPTHLIKTRGQQVTLRCSPKSGHDTVSWYQQALGQGPQFIFQYYEEEERQRGNFPDRFSGHQFPNYSSELNVNALLLGDSALYLCASSPTGENYGYTFGSGTRLTVV.